The rows below give T cell receptor beta chains drawn from one sample of a study of cytomegalovirus exposure and HLA in healthy donors. TCRdb's table, derived via immunoSEQ multiplex PCR, lists solely in-frame clones and lacks some. Among around 74,000 clones, about 85% were seen once, and the ten largest hold under 3.5%. The sequenced sample consisted of PBMCs. The source of these receptors is a man aged 25-45 years in good health and CMV-seronegative. Each CDR3 is given with its conserved first and last residue. D genes are given only for firm matches. A row's size may be missing; if present it is once, few, many or a size class.

.	.	TRBV9	TRBJ2-7	TGTGTGTACCGCCAGGGCGTAACCTACGAGCAGTACTTC	CVYRQGVTYEQYF
.	.	TRBV19	TRBJ2-2	TGTGCCAGTAGTACCTGGGAGGTCGGGGAGCTGTTTTTT	CASSTWEVGELFF
.	.	TRBV4-1	TRBJ1-3	TGCGCCAGCAGCCCGTACTCTGGAAACACCATATATTTT	CASSPYSGNTIYF
TRBD1	.	TRBV27	TRBJ1-3	TGTGCCAGCAGTTACCCACACGGACCCGGGACAGGGATCTTACCGGTCTCTGGAAACACCATATATTTT	CASSYPHGPGTGILPVSGNTIYF
.	.	TRBV2	TRBJ2-2	TGTGCCAGCAGCCCCGAGGTTGGATACACCGGGGAGCTGTTTTTT	CASSPEVGYTGELFF
TRBD2	.	TRBV29-1	TRBJ2-5	TGCAGCGTTCGGGGGACTAGCGGGAGGGCCCAGTACTTC	CSVRGTSGRAQYF
.	.	TRBV5-1	TRBJ1-6	TGCGCCAGCAGCTTGGGCACCCGGGGTTCACCCCTCCACTTT	CASSLGTRGSPLHF
TRBD1	.	TRBV7-7	TRBJ2-2	TGTGCCAGCAGCTCTGGGACAGGAAACACCGGGGAGCTGTTTTTT	CASSSGTGNTGELFF
.	.	TRBV5-8	TRBJ1-5	TGTGCCAGCAGCCCCCGAGCAGGTGGGGCTCAGCCCCAGCATTTT	CASSPRAGGAQPQHF
TRBD1	.	TRBV29-1	TRBJ2-3	TGCAGCGCCGGGACAGCATCTAGCACAGATACGCAGTATTTT	CSAGTASSTDTQYF
.	.	TRBV11-2	TRBJ2-5	TGTGCCAGCAGCCCGAGAGCGGTTCAAGAGACCCAGTACTTC	CASSPRAVQETQYF
TRBD1	once	TRBV6-5	TRBJ1-1	TGTGCCAGCAGTTACTCCGGGACAGGGGACACTGAAGCTTTCTTT	CASSYSGTGDTEAFF
.	.	TRBV6-5	TRBJ1-2	TGTGCCAGCAGTTACTCAGGGGCTACCTCAGGGGGCTACACCTTC	CASSYSGATSGGYTF
.	.	TRBV7-9	TRBJ2-2	TGTGCCAGCAGTCCCTCTCGGTCGAACACCGGGGAGCTGTTTTTT	CASSPSRSNTGELFF
TRBD2	.	TRBV7-6	TRBJ2-5	TGTGCCAGCAGCCAAGAGGGGACTACCACATTCCAAGAGACCCAGTACTTC	CASSQEGTTTFQETQYF
.	.	TRBV4-1	TRBJ2-5	TGCGCCAGCAGCCAAGAGGGGCTGGACCGGGAGACCCAGTACTTC	CASSQEGLDRETQYF
.	.	TRBV18	TRBJ2-7	TGTGCCAGCTCACCCTTGAGCTCCTACGAGCAGTACTTC	CASSPLSSYEQYF
.	.	TRBV5-1	TRBJ2-2	TGCGCCAGCAGCTTACCCGGCGGGCCGAACACCGGGGAGCTGTTTTTT	CASSLPGGPNTGELFF
TRBD1	few	TRBV4-1	TRBJ1-2	TGCGCCAGCAGACTCAATCTGGACAGGGTCCATGGCTACACCTTC	CASRLNLDRVHGYTF
TRBD1	.	TRBV5-6	TRBJ1-1	TGTGCCAGCAGCTTGTGGGCGACAGGGGTTATCGACACTGAAGCTTTCTTT	CASSLWATGVIDTEAFF
.	.	TRBV19	TRBJ2-1	TGTGCCAGCAAAACACGGAGCAGTACCTCCTACAATGAGCAGTTCTTC	CASKTRSSTSYNEQFF
TRBD1	.	TRBV7-2	TRBJ1-6	TGTGCCAGCAGCTTGGGACAGGTGAATTCACCCCTCCACTTT	CASSLGQVNSPLHF
TRBD1	.	TRBV6-5	TRBJ1-5	TGTGCCAGCAGTTATACGGGACAGCCAAGCAATCAGCCCCAGCATTTT	CASSYTGQPSNQPQHF
TRBD1	.	TRBV27	TRBJ2-2	TGTGCCAGCAGCTTACTACAGGGGATCGGAGGAGAGCTGTTTTTT	CASSLLQGIGGELFF
.	.	TRBV5-1	TRBJ2-7	TGCGCCAGCACCTGGGATGGAGGAGCCTACGAGCAGTACTTC	CASTWDGGAYEQYF
.	.	TRBV19	TRBJ1-2	TGTGCCAGTAGTACCGACTATGGCTACACCTTC	CASSTDYGYTF